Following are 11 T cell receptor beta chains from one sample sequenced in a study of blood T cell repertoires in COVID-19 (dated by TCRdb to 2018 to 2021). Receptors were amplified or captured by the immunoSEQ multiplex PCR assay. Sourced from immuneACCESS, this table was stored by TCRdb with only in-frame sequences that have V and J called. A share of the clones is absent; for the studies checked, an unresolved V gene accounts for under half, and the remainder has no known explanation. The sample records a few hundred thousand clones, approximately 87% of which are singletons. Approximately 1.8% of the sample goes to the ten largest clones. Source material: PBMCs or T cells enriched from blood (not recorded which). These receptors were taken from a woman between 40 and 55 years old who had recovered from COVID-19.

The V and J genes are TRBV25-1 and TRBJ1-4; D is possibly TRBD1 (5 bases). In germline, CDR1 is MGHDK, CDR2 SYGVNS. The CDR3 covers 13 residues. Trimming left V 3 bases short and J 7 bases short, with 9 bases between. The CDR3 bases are TGTGCCAGCAGTGATGACAGCCTTGAAAAACTGTTTTTT. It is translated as CASSDDSLEKLFF.

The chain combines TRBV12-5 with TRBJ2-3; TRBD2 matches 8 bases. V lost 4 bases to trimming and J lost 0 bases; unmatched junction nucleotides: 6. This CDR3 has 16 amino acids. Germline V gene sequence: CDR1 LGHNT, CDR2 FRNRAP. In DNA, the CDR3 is TGTGCTAGTGGTTCAGATAGCGGGGCTAGCACAGATACGCAGTATTTT. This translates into CASGSDSGASTDTQYF.

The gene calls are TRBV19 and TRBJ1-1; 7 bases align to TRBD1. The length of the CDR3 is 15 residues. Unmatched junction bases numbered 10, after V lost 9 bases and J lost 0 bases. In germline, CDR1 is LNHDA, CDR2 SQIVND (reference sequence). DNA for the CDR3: TGTGCCAGCATAAAGGGGGCGGGGATGAACACTGAAGCTTTCTTT. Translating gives CASIKGAGMNTEAFF.

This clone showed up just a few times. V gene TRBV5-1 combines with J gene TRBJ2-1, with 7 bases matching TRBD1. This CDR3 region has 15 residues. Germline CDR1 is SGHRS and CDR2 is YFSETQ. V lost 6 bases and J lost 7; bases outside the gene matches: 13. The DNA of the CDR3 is TGCGCCAGCACTTGGGGCCCCCAGGGGGAAAATGAGCAGTTCTTC. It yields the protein CASTWGPQGENEQFF.

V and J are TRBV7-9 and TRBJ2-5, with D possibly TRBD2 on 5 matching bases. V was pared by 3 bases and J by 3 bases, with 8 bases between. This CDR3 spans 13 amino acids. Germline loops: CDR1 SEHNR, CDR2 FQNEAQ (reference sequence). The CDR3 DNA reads TGTGCCAGCAGCTTTTACGGGGAAGAGACCCAGTACTTC. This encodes CASSFYGEETQYF.

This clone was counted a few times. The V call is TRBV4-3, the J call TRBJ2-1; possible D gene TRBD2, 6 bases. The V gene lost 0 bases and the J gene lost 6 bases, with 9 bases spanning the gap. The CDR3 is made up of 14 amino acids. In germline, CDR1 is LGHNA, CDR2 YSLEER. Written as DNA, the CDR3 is TGCGCCAGCAGCCAAGATAGCGGATCCAATGAGCAGTTCTTC. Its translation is CASSQDSGSNEQFF.

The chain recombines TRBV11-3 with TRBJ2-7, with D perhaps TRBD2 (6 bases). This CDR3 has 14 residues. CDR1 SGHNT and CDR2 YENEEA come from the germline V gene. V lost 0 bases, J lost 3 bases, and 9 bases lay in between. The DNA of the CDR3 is TGTGCCAGCAGCTTAGATGCGGGGAGCTACGAGCAGTACTTC. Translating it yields CASSLDAGSYEQYF.

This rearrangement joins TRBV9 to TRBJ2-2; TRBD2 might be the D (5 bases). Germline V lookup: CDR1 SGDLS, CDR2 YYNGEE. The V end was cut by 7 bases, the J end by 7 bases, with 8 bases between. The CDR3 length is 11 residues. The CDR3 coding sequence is TGTGCCAGCGAGGGCGGCGGGGAGCTGTTTTTT. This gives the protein CASEGGGELFF.

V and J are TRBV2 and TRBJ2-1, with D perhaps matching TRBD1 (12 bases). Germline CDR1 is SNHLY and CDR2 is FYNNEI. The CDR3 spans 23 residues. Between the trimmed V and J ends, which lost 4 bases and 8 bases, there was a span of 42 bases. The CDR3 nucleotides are TGTGCCAGCAGTGTTCGTAGTCCGGGACAGGGGGCAACTAGCGGGAGAGAAGGGCATGAGCAGTTCTTC. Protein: CASSVRSPGQGATSGREGHEQFF.

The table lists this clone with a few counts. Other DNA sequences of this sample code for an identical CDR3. Here the CDR3 reads CASSLGAGNTEAFF. In DNA form, the CDR3 reads TGCGCCAGCAGCTTGGGGGCAGGCAACACTGAAGCTTTCTTT. The J gene is TRBJ1-1, the V gene TRBV5-1; D ambiguous. The V and J ends lost 0 bases and 2 bases respectively, with 8 bases between them. CDR3 size: 14 residues. CDR1 and CDR2 (germline): SGHRS, YFSETQ.

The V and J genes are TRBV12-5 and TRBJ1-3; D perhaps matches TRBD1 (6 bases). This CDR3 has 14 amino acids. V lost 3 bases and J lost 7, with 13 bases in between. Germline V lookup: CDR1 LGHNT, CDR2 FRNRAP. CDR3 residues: CASGLSGAWNTIYF. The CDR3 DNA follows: TGTGCTAGTGGTTTATCAGGGGCATGGAACACCATATATTTT.